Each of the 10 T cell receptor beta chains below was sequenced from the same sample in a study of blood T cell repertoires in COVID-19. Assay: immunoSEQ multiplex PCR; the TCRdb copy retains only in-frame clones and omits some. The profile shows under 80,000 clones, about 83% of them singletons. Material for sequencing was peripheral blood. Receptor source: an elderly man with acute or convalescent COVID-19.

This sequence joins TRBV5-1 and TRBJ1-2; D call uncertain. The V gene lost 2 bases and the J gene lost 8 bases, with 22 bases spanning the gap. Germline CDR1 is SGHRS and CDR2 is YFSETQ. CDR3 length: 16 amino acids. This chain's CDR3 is CASSFLPLGEGRGYTF. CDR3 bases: TGCGCCAGCAGCTTCTTACCTCTCGGGGAGGGTAGGGGCTACACCTTC.

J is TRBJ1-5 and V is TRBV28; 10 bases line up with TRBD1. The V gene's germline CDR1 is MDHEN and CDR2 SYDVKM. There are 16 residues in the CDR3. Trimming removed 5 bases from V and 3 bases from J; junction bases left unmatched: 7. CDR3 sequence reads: CASSVPGQGPNQPQHF. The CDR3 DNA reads TGTGCCAGCAGTGTACCGGGACAGGGGCCCAATCAGCCCCAGCATTTT.

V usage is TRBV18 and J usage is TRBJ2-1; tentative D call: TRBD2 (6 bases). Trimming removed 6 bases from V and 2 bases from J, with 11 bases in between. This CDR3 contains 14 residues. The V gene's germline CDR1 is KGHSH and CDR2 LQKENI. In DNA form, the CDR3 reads TGTGCCAGCTCGATTGGGGGGACCTACAATGAGCAGTTCTTC. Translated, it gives CASSIGGTYNEQFF.

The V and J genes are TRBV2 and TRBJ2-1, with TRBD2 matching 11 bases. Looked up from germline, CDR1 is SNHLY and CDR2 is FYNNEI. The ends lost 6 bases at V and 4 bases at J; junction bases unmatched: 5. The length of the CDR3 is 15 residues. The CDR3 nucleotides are TGTGCCAGCAGACCACTAGCGGGAGCTTACAATGAGCAGTTCTTC. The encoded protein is CASRPLAGAYNEQFF.

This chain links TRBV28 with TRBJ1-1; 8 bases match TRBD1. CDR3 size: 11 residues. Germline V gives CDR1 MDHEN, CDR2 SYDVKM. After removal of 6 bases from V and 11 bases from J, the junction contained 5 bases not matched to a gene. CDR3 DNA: TGTGCCAGCAGAAGGACAGGGCGGGCTTTCTTT. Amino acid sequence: CASRRTGRAFF.

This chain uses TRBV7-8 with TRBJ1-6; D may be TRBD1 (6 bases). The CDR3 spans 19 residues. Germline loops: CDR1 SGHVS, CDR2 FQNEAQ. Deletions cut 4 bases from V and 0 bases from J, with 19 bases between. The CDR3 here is CASSSPTGIFSSYNSPLHF. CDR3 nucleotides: TGTGCCAGCAGCTCTCCTACAGGGATTTTTAGCTCCTATAATTCACCCCTCCACTTT. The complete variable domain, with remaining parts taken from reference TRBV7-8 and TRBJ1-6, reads GAGVSQSPRYKVAKRGQDVALRCDPISGHVSLFWYQQALGQGPEFLTYFQNEAQLDKSGLPSDRFFAERPEGSVSTLKIQRTQQEDSAVYLCASSSPTGIFSSYNSPLHFGNGTRLTVT.

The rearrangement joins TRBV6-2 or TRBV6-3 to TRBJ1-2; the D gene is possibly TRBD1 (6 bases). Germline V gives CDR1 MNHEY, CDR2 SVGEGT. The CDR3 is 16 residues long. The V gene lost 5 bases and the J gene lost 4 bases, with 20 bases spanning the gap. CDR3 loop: CASSPQGAAFRYGYTF. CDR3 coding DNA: TGTGCCAGCAGTCCACAGGGAGCGGCCTTTCGCTATGGCTACACCTTC.

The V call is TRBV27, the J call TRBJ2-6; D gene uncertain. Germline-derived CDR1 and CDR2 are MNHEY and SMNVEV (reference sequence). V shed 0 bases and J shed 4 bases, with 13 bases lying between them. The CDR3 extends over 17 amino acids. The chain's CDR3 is CASSLSSVTLGANVLTF. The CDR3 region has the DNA TGTGCCAGCAGTTTATCGTCCGTTACTCTGGGGGCCAACGTCCTGACTTTC. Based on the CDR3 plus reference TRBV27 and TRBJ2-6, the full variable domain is EAQVTQNPRYLITVTGKKLTVTCSQNMNHEYMSWYRQDPGLGLRQIYYSMNVEVTDKGDVPEGYKVSRKEKRNFPLILESPSPNQTSLYFCASSLSSVTLGANVLTFGAGSRLTVL.

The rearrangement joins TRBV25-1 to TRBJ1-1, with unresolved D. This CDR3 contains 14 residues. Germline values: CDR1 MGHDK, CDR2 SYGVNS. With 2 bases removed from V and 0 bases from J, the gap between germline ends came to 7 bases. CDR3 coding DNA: TGTGCCAGCAGTGAAGCGCCAATGAACACTGAAGCTTTCTTT. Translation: CASSEAPMNTEAFF.

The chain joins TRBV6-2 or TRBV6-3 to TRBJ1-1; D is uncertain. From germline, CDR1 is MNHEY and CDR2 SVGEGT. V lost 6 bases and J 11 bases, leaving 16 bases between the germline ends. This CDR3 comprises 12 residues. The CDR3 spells CASSDRWTGAFF. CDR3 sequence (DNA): TGTGCCAGCAGCGACCGTTGGACTGGGGCTTTCTTT.